This TCR beta chain was documented in a study of cytomegalovirus exposure and HLA in healthy donors. Study-wide results and caveats: A classifier reportedly called cytomegalovirus status with high sensitivity and specificity.

All donors participated as healthy donors of bone marrow. Use of 60 Vbeta and 13 Jbeta primers characterized the PCR. Produced via immunoSEQ multiplex PCR; TCRdb's table is partial and in-frame only. The sample gives about 140,000 clones, around four fifths of which show up once; roughly 1.4% is in the top ten. A remark on this clone: Its antigen is unidentified.

From germline, CDR1 is MNHEY and CDR2 SVGAGI. The CDR3 runs to 15 residues. The sample taken for sequencing was PBMCs. The TCR sequence derives from a man between 40 and 49 years old in good health and CMV-seronegative. V gene TRBV6-5 combines with J gene TRBJ2-5; 9 bases are a match to TRBD2. The J call is in doubt because the DNA end fits TRBJ2-7 better. The CDR3 coding sequence is TGTGCCAGCAGTTACAGCAGTAGCGGGAGCCACGAGCAGTACTTC. The encoded protein is CASSYSSSGSHEQYF.